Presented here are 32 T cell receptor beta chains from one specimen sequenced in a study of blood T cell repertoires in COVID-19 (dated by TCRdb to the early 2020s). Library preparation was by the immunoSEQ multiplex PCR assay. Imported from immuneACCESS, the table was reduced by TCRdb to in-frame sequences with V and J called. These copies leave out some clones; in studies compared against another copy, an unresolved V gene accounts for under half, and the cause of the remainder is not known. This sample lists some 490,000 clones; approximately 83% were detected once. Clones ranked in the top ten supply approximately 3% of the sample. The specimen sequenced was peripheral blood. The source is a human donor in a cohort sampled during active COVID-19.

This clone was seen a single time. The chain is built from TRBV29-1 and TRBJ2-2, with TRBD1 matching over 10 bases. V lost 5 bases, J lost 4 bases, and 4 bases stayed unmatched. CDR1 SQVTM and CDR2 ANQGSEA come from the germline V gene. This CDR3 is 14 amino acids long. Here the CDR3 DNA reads TGCAGCGTTCCCGGGACAGGGGTCACCGGGGAGCTGTTTTTT. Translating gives CSVPGTGVTGELFF.

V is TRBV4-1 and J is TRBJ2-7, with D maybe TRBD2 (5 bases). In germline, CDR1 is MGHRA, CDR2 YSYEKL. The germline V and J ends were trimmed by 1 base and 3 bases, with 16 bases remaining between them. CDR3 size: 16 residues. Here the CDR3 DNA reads TGCGCCAGCAGCCAAGCCCTCCTCCGGAGCGGCTACGAGCAGTACTTC. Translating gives CASSQALLRSGYEQYF.

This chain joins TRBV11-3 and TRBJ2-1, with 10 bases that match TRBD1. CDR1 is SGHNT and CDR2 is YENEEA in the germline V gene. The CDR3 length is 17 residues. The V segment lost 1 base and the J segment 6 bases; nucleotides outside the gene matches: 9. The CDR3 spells CASSLGWGQGSGNEQFF. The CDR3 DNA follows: TGTGCCAGCAGCTTAGGGTGGGGACAGGGGTCAGGCAATGAGCAGTTCTTC.

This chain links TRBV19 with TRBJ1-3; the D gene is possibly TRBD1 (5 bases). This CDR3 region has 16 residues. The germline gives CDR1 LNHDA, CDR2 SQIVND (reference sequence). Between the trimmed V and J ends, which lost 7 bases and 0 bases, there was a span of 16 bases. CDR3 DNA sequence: TGTGCCAGTACCTTGGGGGGTGCCGGCTCTGGAAACACCATATATTTT. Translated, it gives CASTLGGAGSGNTIYF.

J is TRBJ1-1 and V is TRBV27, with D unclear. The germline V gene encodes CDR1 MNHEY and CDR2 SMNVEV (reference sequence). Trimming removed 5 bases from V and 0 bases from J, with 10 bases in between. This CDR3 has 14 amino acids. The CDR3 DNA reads TGTGCCAGCAGTCGGAGGGATGTGAACACTGAAGCTTTCTTT. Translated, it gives CASSRRDVNTEAFF.

The CDR3 loop reads CASSEFPGGRANEQFF. The CDR3 DNA reads TGTGCCAGCAGTGAATTTCCTGGCGGGAGGGCCAATGAGCAGTTCTTC. The chain carries TRBV6-1 and TRBJ2-1, with 9 positions matching TRBD2. CDR3 size: 16 residues. The junction had 8 bases not matched to a gene; V was cut back by 2 bases and J by 6 bases. Per germline, CDR1 MNHNS and CDR2 SASEGT.

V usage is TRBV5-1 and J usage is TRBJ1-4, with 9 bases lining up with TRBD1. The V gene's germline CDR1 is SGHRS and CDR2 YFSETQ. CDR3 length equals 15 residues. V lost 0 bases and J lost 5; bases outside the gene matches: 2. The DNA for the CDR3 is TGCGCCAGCAGCTTGGCCGGACAGGGGAATGAAAAACTGTTTTTT. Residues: CASSLAGQGNEKLFF.

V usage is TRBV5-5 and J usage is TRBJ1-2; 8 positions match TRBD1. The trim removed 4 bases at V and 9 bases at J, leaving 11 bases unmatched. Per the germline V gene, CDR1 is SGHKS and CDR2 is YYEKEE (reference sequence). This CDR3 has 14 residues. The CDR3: CASSEPGQALSYTF. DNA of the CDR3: TGTGCCAGCAGCGAACCGGGACAGGCTTTGAGCTACACCTTC.

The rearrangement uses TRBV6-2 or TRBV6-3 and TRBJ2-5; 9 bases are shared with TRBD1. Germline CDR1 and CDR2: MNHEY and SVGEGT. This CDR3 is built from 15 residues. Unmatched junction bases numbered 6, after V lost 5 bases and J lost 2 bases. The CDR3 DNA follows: TGTGCCAGCAGTCCACCCGGGACAGGGCAAGAGACCCAGTACTTC. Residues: CASSPPGTGQETQYF.

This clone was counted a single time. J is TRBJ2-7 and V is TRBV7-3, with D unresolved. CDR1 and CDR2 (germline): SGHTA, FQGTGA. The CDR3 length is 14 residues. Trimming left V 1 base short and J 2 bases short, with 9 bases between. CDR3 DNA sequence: TGTGCCAGCAGCTTAAGGCATTTTCCCTACGAGCAGTACTTC. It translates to CASSLRHFPYEQYF.

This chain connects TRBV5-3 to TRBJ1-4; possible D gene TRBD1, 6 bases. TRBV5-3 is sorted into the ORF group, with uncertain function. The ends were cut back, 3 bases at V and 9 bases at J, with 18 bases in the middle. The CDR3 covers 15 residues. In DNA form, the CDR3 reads TGTGCCAGAAGCTCGGACAGACCGGTAATGAAAAAACTGTTTTTT. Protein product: CARSSDRPVMKKLFF.

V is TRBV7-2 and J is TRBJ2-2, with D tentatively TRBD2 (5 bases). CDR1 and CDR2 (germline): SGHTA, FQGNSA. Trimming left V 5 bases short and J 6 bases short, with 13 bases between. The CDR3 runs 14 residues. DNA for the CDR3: TGTGCCAGCAGCCCGGGGTGGGTTGCCGGGGAGCTGTTTTTT. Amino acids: CASSPGWVAGELFF.

CDR3 amino acids: CASSPGGGDLYEQYF. CDR3 coding DNA: TGCGCCAGCAGCCCGGGCGGGGGGGACCTCTACGAGCAGTACTTC. The chain recombines TRBV4-3 with TRBJ2-7; 9 nucleotides agree with TRBD2. J gave up 3 bases and V 4 bases, and 7 bases lay outside the gene matches. The CDR3 is made up of 15 amino acids. CDR1 and CDR2 from the germline V gene are LGHNA and YSLEER.

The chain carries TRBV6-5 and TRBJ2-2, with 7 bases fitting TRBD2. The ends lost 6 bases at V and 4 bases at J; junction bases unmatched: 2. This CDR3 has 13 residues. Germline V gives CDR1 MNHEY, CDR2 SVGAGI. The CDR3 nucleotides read TGTGCCAGCAGCCGGGAGGTCACCGGGGAGCTGTTTTTT. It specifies CASSREVTGELFF.

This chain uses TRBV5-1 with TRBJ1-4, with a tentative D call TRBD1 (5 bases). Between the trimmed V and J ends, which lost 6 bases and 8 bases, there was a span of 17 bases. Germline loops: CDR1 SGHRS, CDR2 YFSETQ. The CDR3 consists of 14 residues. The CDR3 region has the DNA TGCGCCAGCATGGCGGGGCATGGCGGAGAAAAACTGTTTTTT. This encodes CASMAGHGGEKLFF.

CDR3 protein: CATRGVGNSPLHF. CDR3 nucleotides: TGTGCCACCCGCGGGGTTGGGAATTCACCCCTCCACTTT. The chain links TRBV7-9 to TRBJ1-6; no clear D gene. Germline V gene lookup returns CDR1 SEHNR and CDR2 FQNEAQ (reference sequence). Between the trimmed V and J ends, which lost 10 bases and 7 bases, there was a span of 14 bases. The CDR3 extends over 13 amino acids.

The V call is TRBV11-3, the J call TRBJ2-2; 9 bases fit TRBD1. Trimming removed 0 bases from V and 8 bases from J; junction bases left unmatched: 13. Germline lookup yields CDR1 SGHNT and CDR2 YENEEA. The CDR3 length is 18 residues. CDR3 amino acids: CASSLDFPGQGTIGELFF. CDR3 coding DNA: TGTGCCAGCAGCTTAGATTTTCCGGGACAGGGAACAATTGGGGAGCTGTTTTTT.

This chain's CDR3 is CASSSGGFRGYTF. CDR3 nucleotide sequence: TGTGCCAGCAGTTCCGGGGGGTTTCGGGGCTACACCTTC. The rearrangement uses TRBV12-3 or TRBV12-4 and TRBJ1-2, with D maybe TRBD1 (5 bases). The ends were cut back, 4 bases at V and 8 bases at J, with 14 bases in the middle. This CDR3 region has 13 residues.

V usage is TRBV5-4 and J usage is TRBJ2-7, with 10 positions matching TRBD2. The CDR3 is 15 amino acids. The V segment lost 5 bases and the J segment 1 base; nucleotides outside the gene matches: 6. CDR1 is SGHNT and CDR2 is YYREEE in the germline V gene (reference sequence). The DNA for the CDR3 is TGTGCCAGCAGGACCGGGACTAGCGTTTCCTACGAGCAGTACTTC. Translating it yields CASRTGTSVSYEQYF.

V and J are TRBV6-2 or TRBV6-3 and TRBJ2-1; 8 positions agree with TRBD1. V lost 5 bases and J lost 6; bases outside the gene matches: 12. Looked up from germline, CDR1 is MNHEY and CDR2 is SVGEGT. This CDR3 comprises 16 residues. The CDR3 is CASSPGGQGAVNEQFF. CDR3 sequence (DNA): TGTGCCAGCAGTCCCGGTGGTCAGGGGGCGGTCAATGAGCAGTTCTTC.

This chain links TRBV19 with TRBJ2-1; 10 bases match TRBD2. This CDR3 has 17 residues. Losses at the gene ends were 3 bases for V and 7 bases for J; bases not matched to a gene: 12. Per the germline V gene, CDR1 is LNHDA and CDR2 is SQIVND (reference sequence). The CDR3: CASSIKAGGPGRNEQFF. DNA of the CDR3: TGTGCCAGTAGTATCAAAGCGGGAGGGCCTGGGCGGAATGAGCAGTTCTTC.

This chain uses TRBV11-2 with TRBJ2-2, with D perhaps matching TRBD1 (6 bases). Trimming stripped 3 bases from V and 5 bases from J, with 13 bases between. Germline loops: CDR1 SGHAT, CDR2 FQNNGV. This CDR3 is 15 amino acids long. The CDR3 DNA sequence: TGTGCCAGCAGCTTGTCCAGGGGTCGTACCGGGGAGCTGTTTTTT. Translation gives CASSLSRGRTGELFF.

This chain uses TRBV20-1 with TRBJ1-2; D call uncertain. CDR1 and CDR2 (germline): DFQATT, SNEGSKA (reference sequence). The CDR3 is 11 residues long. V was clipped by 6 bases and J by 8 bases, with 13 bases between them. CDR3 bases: TGCAGTGCCCCCCCGGGGTACGGCTACACCTTC. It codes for CSAPPGYGYTF.

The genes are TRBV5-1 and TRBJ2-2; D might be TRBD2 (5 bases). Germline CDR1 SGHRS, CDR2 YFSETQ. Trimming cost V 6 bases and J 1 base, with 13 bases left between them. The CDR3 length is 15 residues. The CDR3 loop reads CASNRRAENTGELFF. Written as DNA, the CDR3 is TGCGCCAGCAATCGGAGAGCGGAGAACACCGGGGAGCTGTTTTTT.

The CDR3 nucleotides are TGTGCCAGCAGTGAAGCTTCCAGGGATGGCACTGAAGCTTTCTTT. It translates to CASSEASRDGTEAFF. The rearrangement joins TRBV6-1 to TRBJ1-1, with D possibly matching TRBD1 (5 bases). This CDR3 is built from 15 residues. Germline CDR1 MNHNS, CDR2 SASEGT. V gave up 0 bases and J gave up 4 bases, with 12 bases separating them.

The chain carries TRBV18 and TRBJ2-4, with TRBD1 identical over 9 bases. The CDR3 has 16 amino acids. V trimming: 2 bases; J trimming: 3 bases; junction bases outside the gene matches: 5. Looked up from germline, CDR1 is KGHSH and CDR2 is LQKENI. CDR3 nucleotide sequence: TGTGCCAGCTCACCAACTGACAGGGGGAACAAAAACATTCAGTACTTC. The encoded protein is CASSPTDRGNKNIQYF.

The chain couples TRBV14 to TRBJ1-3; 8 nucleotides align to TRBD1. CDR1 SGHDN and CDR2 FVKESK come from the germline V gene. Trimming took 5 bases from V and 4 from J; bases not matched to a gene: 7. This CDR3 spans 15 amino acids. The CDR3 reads CASSFDRGPGNTIYF. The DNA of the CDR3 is TGTGCCAGCAGCTTCGACAGGGGACCCGGAAACACCATATATTTT.

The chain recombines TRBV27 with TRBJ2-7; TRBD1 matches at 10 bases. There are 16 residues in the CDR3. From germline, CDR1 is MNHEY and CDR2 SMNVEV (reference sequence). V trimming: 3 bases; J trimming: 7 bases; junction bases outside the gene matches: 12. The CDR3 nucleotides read TGTGCCAGCAGTTTGAACCCCGGGACAGGGGTCAGAGAGCAGTACTTC. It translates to CASSLNPGTGVREQYF.

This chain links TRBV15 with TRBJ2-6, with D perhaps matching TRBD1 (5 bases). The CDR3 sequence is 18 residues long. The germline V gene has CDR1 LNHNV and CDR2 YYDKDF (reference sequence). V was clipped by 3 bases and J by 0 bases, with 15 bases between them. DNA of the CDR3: TGTGCCACCAGCAGGGGGCGGCAGGTACCCTCTGGGGCCAACGTCCTGACTTTC. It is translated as CATSRGRQVPSGANVLTF.

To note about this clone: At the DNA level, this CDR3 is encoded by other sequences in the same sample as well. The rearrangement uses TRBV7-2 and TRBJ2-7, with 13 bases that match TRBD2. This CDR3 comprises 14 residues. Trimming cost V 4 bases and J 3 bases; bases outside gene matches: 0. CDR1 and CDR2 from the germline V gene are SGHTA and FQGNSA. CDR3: CASSWTSGSYEQYF. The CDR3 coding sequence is TGTGCCAGCAGCTGGACTAGCGGGAGCTACGAGCAGTACTTC. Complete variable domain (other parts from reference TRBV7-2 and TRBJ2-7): GAGVSQSPSNKVTEKGKDVELRCDPISGHTALYWYRQSLGQGLEFLIYFQGNSAPDKSGLPSDRFSAERTGGSVSTLTIQRTQQEDSAVYLCASSWTSGSYEQYFGPGTRLTVT.

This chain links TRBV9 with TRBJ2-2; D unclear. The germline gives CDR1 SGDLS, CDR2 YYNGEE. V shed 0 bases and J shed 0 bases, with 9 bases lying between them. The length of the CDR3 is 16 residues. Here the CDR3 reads CASSVATFANTGELFF. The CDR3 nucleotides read TGTGCCAGCAGCGTAGCTACGTTCGCGAACACCGGGGAGCTGTTTTTT.

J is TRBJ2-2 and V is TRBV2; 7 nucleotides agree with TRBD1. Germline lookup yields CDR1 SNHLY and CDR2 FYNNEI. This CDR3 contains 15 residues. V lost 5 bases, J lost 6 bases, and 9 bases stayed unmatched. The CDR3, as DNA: TGTGCCAGCAGTAGGACAGGTAGCCTCTCCGGGGAGCTGTTTTTT. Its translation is CASSRTGSLSGELFF.